Listed below are T cell receptor beta chains from one sample, sequenced in a study of blood T cells in healthy people across ages. One entry per CDR3 protein results from TCRdb running MiXCR on the 5' RACE reads. The sample lists some 1.5 million distinct CDR3 sequences, roughly 28% occurring once. The sequencing sample was made of blood. The origin of the receptors is a woman between 25 and 40 years old in good health. Each CDR3 is given with its conserved first and last residue.

V gene: TRBV20-1
J gene: TRBJ1-5
CDR3 protein: CSARGTGSGNQPQHF

V gene: TRBV7-9
J gene: TRBJ2-1
CDR3 protein: CASSLAGGRSYNEQFF

V gene: TRBV5-4
J gene: TRBJ2-5
CDR3 protein: CASSFVAAETQYF

V gene: TRBV28
J gene: TRBJ1-5
CDR3 protein: CASINRGNQPQHF

V gene: TRBV10-3
J gene: TRBJ1-2
CDR3 protein: CAISETGIEGYTF

V gene: TRBV28
J gene: TRBJ2-1
CDR3 protein: CASSLVRRSYNEQFF

V gene: TRBV3-1
J gene: TRBJ1-5
CDR3 protein: CASSQGGQGISQPQHF

V gene: TRBV7-9
J gene: TRBJ2-7
CDR3 protein: CASSSTGTGPYEQYF

V gene: TRBV6-1
J gene: TRBJ1-2
CDR3 protein: CASSGSRGQDTYGYTF

V gene: TRBV19
J gene: TRBJ1-2
CDR3 protein: CASTPGSGQGRGYTF

V gene: TRBV28
J gene: TRBJ2-5
CDR3 protein: CASSLLSGSETQYF

V gene: TRBV7-9
J gene: TRBJ2-7
CDR3 protein: CASSSPERGEYEQYF

V gene: TRBV20-1
J gene: TRBJ2-7
CDR3 protein: CSAPSTNWRDEQYF

V gene: TRBV7-3
J gene: TRBJ2-3
CDR3 protein: CASSLLAALGDTQYF

V gene: TRBV19
J gene: TRBJ1-2
CDR3 protein: CASSKLQGRNYGYTF

V gene: TRBV5-1
J gene: TRBJ2-4
CDR3 protein: CASSVFNGGTKNIQYF

V gene: TRBV6-2/TRBV6-3
J gene: TRBJ2-3
CDR3 protein: CASNRGQGSTDTQYF

V gene: TRBV20-1
J gene: TRBJ2-7
CDR3 protein: CSAIRESGSYEQYF

V gene: TRBV28
J gene: TRBJ2-7
CDR3 protein: CASTHRATYEQYF

V gene: TRBV6-1
J gene: TRBJ2-7
CDR3 protein: CASSPGGTLYYEQYF

V gene: TRBV7-2
J gene: TRBJ2-1
CDR3 protein: CASSQAAQSYNEQFF

V gene: TRBV6-5
J gene: TRBJ2-2
CDR3 protein: CASSSRGPPGELFF

V gene: TRBV2
J gene: TRBJ2-6
CDR3 protein: CASSGRGLISGANVLTF

V gene: TRBV12-5
J gene: TRBJ2-7
CDR3 protein: CASGPTGAAYEQYF

V gene: TRBV5-1
J gene: TRBJ2-3
CDR3 protein: CASSLGLAGMTDTQYF

V gene: TRBV12-3/TRBV12-4
J gene: TRBJ2-2
CDR3 protein: CASSGQGPLGELFF

V gene: TRBV14
J gene: TRBJ1-4
CDR3 protein: CASSPSQGVYSEKLFF

V gene: TRBV12-3/TRBV12-4
J gene: TRBJ1-2
CDR3 protein: CASSLSWSNYGYTF

V gene: TRBV12-3/TRBV12-4
J gene: TRBJ2-1
CDR3 protein: CASCRTGLNEQFF

V gene: TRBV6-2/TRBV6-3
J gene: TRBJ2-7
CDR3 protein: CASSAILGTLGDEQYF

V gene: TRBV9
J gene: TRBJ1-6
CDR3 protein: CASSVEGTYNSPLHF

V gene: TRBV20-1
J gene: TRBJ1-5
CDR3 protein: CSARDGTVNQPQHF

V gene: TRBV20-1
J gene: TRBJ1-2
CDR3 protein: CSASRDTGGYTF

V gene: TRBV20-1
J gene: TRBJ2-7
CDR3 protein: CSARLTGSSYEQYF

V gene: TRBV2
J gene: TRBJ2-1
CDR3 protein: CASSDSYSDNEQFF

V gene: TRBV7-9
J gene: TRBJ1-2
CDR3 protein: CASSLRGSYDYTF

V gene: TRBV12-3/TRBV12-4
J gene: TRBJ2-7
CDR3 protein: CASSPSKTGDEQYF

V gene: TRBV2
J gene: TRBJ2-5
CDR3 protein: CASSEARHLQETQYF

V gene: TRBV12-3/TRBV12-4
J gene: TRBJ1-1
CDR3 protein: CASSRWETEAFF

V gene: TRBV3-1
J gene: TRBJ2-5
CDR3 protein: CASSQGLRETQYF

V gene: TRBV7-9
J gene: TRBJ1-4
CDR3 protein: CASSLRRTNEKLFF

V gene: TRBV12-3/TRBV12-4
J gene: TRBJ2-5
CDR3 protein: CASSPMTETQYF

V gene: TRBV15
J gene: TRBJ2-5
CDR3 protein: CATSRTRWTGGRKTQYF

V gene: TRBV20-1
J gene: TRBJ2-7
CDR3 protein: CSARAQGQGYEQYF